Presented here are 17 T cell receptor beta chains from one specimen sequenced in a study of blood T cell repertoires in COVID-19. Sequenced by immunoSEQ multiplex PCR; TCRdb stores in-frame clones only, minus some. This table has 80,000 to 130,000 clones, roughly 92% appearing once. Sequenced material: peripheral blood. The receptors come from a man between 65 and 79 years old with acute or convalescent COVID-19.

The chain recombines TRBV11-2 with TRBJ1-2, with 7 nucleotides matching TRBD1. The CDR3 sequence is 15 residues long. V dropped 6 bases and J dropped 1; count of bases not matched to a gene: 8. CDR1 and CDR2 (germline): SGHAT, FQNNGV. The CDR3 region is CASSPGTENNYGYTF. The CDR3 coding sequence is TGTGCCAGCAGTCCCGGGACAGAGAATAACTATGGCTACACCTTC. The full variable domain, in which reference TRBV11-2 and TRBJ1-2 provide the parts outside the CDR3, is EAGVAQSPRYKIIEKRQSVAFWCNPISGHATLYWYQQILGQGPKLLIQFQNNGVVDDSQLPKDRFSAERLKGVDSTLKIQPAKLEDSAVYLCASSPGTENNYGYTFGSGTRLTVV.

The rearrangement joins TRBV13 to TRBJ2-1; D not certain. The CDR3 runs 15 residues. Germline V CDR1 and CDR2: PRHDT, FYEKMQ (reference sequence). The V and J ends lost 6 bases and 2 bases respectively, with 14 bases between them. This CDR3 reads CASSSLLGPYNEQFF. The CDR3 nucleotides read TGTGCCAGCAGTTCCCTTCTAGGCCCCTACAATGAGCAGTTCTTC.

V gene TRBV27 combines with J gene TRBJ2-3; TRBD2 is a possible D gene (7 bases). This CDR3 is 16 amino acids long. Germline loops: CDR1 MNHEY, CDR2 SMNVEV (reference sequence). V lost 6 bases, J lost 2 bases, and 18 bases lay in between. The CDR3 is CASRILGGGFTDTQYF. For the CDR3, the DNA is TGTGCCAGCAGAATATTGGGAGGGGGATTCACAGATACGCAGTATTTT.

Here the CDR3 DNA reads TGTGCTAGTGGTTTGGTTCCAAACCAAGAGACCCAGTACTTC. Translation gives CASGLVPNQETQYF. V is TRBV12-5 and J is TRBJ2-5; D uncertain. CDR1 and CDR2 from the germline V gene are LGHNT and FRNRAP. The CDR3 consists of 14 residues. Trimming removed 0 bases from V and 0 bases from J, with 5 bases in between.

The chain is built from TRBV3-1 (or the pseudogene TRBV3-2) and TRBJ2-3; the match to TRBD2 covers 15 bases. V dropped 4 bases and J dropped 2; count of bases not matched to a gene: 10. The germline CDR1 and CDR2 sequences are LGHDT and YNNKEL (reference sequence). The CDR3 totals 19 residues. The CDR3 reads CASSPGLAGGQGHTDTQYF. CDR3 nucleotides: TGTGCCAGCAGCCCGGGACTAGCGGGGGGCCAGGGTCACACAGATACGCAGTATTTT.

V gene TRBV4-1 combines with J gene TRBJ2-3, with D maybe TRBD2 (6 bases). Germline V gene lookup returns CDR1 MGHRA and CDR2 YSYEKL. V was cut by 1 base and J by 6 bases, with 14 bases left in between. CDR3 length: 15 residues. Here the CDR3 DNA reads TGCGCCAGCAGCCAAGTGTCTAGCGTTTCGGATACGCAGTATTTT. The encoded protein is CASSQVSSVSDTQYF.

This clone was detected once. The chain has TRBV19 and TRBJ1-5; D ambiguous. V gave up 3 bases and J gave up 4 bases, with 16 bases separating them. The CDR3 is 16 residues long. CDR1 LNHDA and CDR2 SQIVND come from the germline V gene (reference sequence). In DNA, the CDR3 is TGTGCCAGTAGTATCATGGCCCAAACATCGAATCAGCCCCAGCATTTT. Translating it yields CASSIMAQTSNQPQHF.

The chain combines TRBV11-2 with TRBJ1-1; D possibly corresponds to TRBD1 (6 bases). V lost 5 bases, J lost 3 bases, and 10 bases lay in between. Germline CDR1 SGHAT, CDR2 FQNNGV. The CDR3 is 13 amino acids. The CDR3 DNA is TGTGCCAGCAGCCCAAACAGGGACACTGAAGCTTTCTTT. It codes for CASSPNRDTEAFF.

V is TRBV7-9 and J is TRBJ1-1; 9 bases match TRBD1. Germline V lookup: CDR1 SEHNR, CDR2 FQNEAQ (reference sequence). The CDR3 runs 13 residues. V lost 6 bases, J lost 5 bases, and 4 bases stayed unmatched. DNA for the CDR3: TGTGCCAGCAGTTCCGGGACAGGGACTGAAGCTTTCTTT. It yields the protein CASSSGTGTEAFF.

The chain recombines TRBV18 with TRBJ2-3; unclear D gene. Germline CDR1 and CDR2: KGHSH and LQKENI. V lost 0 bases, J lost 1 base, and 2 bases lay in between. CDR3 length equals 13 residues. The CDR3, as DNA: TGTGCCAGCTCACCACCCGGCACAGATACGCAGTATTTT. Translated: CASSPPGTDTQYF.

V and J are TRBV24-1 and TRBJ1-5; 8 positions match TRBD1. The CDR3 runs to 16 residues. After removal of 3 bases from V and 5 bases from J, the junction contained 8 bases not matched to a gene. Germline lookup yields CDR1 KGHDR and CDR2 SFDVKD. In DNA, the CDR3 is TGTGCCACCAGTGATGGTGGACAGGGTCTTGATCAGCCCCAGCATTTT. This sequence encodes CATSDGGQGLDQPQHF.

V and J are TRBV5-1 and TRBJ2-5; TRBD2 agrees at 11 bases. This CDR3 comprises 16 residues. Trimming removed 0 bases from V and 5 bases from J; junction bases left unmatched: 6. The germline V gene encodes CDR1 SGHRS and CDR2 YFSETQ. CDR3 sequence (DNA): TGCGCCAGCAGCTTGGAGACTAGCGGGGTTGGCGAGACCCAGTACTTC. Protein: CASSLETSGVGETQYF.

The V and J genes are TRBV6-2 or TRBV6-3 and TRBJ2-7; 8 bases line up with TRBD2. The CDR3 spans 16 residues. Looked up from germline, CDR1 is MNHEY and CDR2 is SVGEGT. With V trimmed by 5 bases and J by 2 bases, 11 bases remained unmatched. The CDR3: CASSRKKRGLTYEQYF. In DNA form, the CDR3 reads TGTGCCAGCAGTCGAAAGAAGCGGGGGCTGACCTACGAGCAGTACTTC.

CDR3 residues: CASSLVRWSSYNSPLHF. CDR3 DNA: TGTGCCAGCAGCTTAGTTCGGTGGAGCTCCTATAATTCACCCCTCCACTTT. V usage is TRBV11-2 and J usage is TRBJ1-6; D uncertain. V gave up 1 base and J gave up 0 bases, with 10 bases separating them. The CDR3 is 17 residues long. Germline CDR1 reads SGHAT; CDR2 reads FQNNGV. The whole variable domain, filled in from reference TRBV11-2 and TRBJ1-6, reads EAGVAQSPRYKIIEKRQSVAFWCNPISGHATLYWYQQILGQGPKLLIQFQNNGVVDDSQLPKDRFSAERLKGVDSTLKIQPAKLEDSAVYLCASSLVRWSSYNSPLHFGNGTRLTVT.

This clone was found many times. This sequence joins TRBV11-3 and TRBJ2-1, with D tentatively TRBD2 (6 bases). CDR1 and CDR2 (germline): SGHNT, YENEEA. The CDR3 spans 13 residues. V was trimmed by 4 bases and J by 9 bases, leaving 13 bases between them. The CDR3 nucleotides read TGTGCCAGCAGCTCCCGGGACTTAGGTGAGCAGTTCTTC. This gives the protein CASSSRDLGEQFF. Using reference TRBV11-3 and TRBJ2-1 for the parts outside the CDR3, the full variable domain is EAGVVQSPRYKIIEKKQPVAFWCNPISGHNTLYWYLQNLGQGPELLIRYENEEAVDDSQLPKDRFSAERLKGVDSTLKIQPAELGDSAVYLCASSSRDLGEQFFGPGTRLTVL.

V and J are TRBV28 and TRBJ2-5; TRBD2 aligns across 8 bases. This CDR3 has 17 residues. In germline, CDR1 is MDHEN, CDR2 SYDVKM. The ends lost 5 bases at V and 2 bases at J; junction bases unmatched: 13. In nucleotides, the CDR3 is TGTGCCAGCAGTGAACTAAATCTAGCGGGTAAACAAGAGACCCAGTACTTC. Residues: CASSELNLAGKQETQYF.

CDR3 residues: CASTPWVAGGGNEQFF. The CDR3 coding sequence is TGTGCCAGCACCCCTTGGGTAGCGGGAGGAGGTAATGAGCAGTTCTTC. The chain combines TRBV6-2 or TRBV6-3 with TRBJ2-1; 10 bases match TRBD2. This CDR3 spans 16 amino acids. V lost 7 bases to trimming and J lost 7 bases; unmatched junction nucleotides: 13. Germline CDR1 is MNHEY and CDR2 is SVGEGT.